This TCR beta chain was recovered during a study of cytomegalovirus exposure and HLA in healthy donors. The study, taken as a whole, reports: Both high specificity and high sensitivity reportedly marked the classifier's diagnosis of cytomegalovirus status. Fewer N-insertions than the roughly 670-donor mean were reportedly shown by an Asian-associated ancestry cluster in a later analysis.

A multiplex PCR was run with 60 Vbeta primers and 13 Jbeta primers. TCRdb's table, derived via immunoSEQ multiplex PCR, lists solely in-frame clones and lacks some. The sample includes about 41,000 clones. CDR3 length: 15 amino acids. Germline V gene lookup returns CDR1 GTSNPN and CDR2 SVGIG (reference sequence). V was shortened by 0 bases and J by 2 bases, with 13 bases between the two germline ends. Concerning this clone: The antigen is not known.

The specimen sequenced was PBMCs. V usage is TRBV30 and J usage is TRBJ1-2, with D hard to call. The TCR comes from a man aged 30-40 years in good health and CMV-seronegative. CDR3 protein: CAWSVAVQTNYGYTF. CDR3 nucleotides: TGTGCCTGGAGTGTCGCTGTACAGACCAACTATGGCTACACCTTC.